This T cell receptor beta chain was sequenced for a study of post-analysis software for immune sequencing data. This clonotype was picked up a small number of times. Its target is not known. Trimming shortened V by 5 bases and J by 6 bases, and 13 bases separated the two germline ends. Germline values: CDR1 MNHNS, CDR2 SASEGT. The CDR3 contains 13 residues. Notes on the study in general: TRBV5-6, TRBV5-1 and TRBV20-1 were among a few TRBV segments more frequent in patients than controls.

The library was made from cDNA and included unique molecular identifiers. From approximately 0.95 to 9.8 million T cells, 400,000 to 550,000 cDNA molecules were obtained. MiXCR, applied by TCRdb to the PCR reads, yields one record per CDR3 protein. The table has about 800,000 distinct CDR3 sequences, 25% to 30% seen once. The receptor comes from a girl aged 5 to 17 with multiple sclerosis. This chain connects TRBV6-1 to TRBJ2-5; D perhaps matches TRBD1 (6 bases). The sample consisted of blood. The CDR3 nucleotides read TGTGCCAGCAGTCTTGACAGGCCCCAGACCCAGTACTTC. Translation gives CASSLDRPQTQYF.